This passage covers 14 T cell receptor beta chains from one sample sequenced in a study of blood T cell repertoires in COVID-19. Here immunoSEQ multiplex PCR was the method, and the copy in TCRdb shows in-frame clones only, minus some. The sample includes 50,000 to 65,000 clones, more than 75% of them seen just once. The sequenced sample was peripheral blood. These receptors were obtained from a woman aged 55-69 years with acute or convalescent COVID-19.

The chain employs TRBV9 and TRBJ2-3; TRBD2 matches at 10 bases. The CDR3 is 16 residues long. Germline V CDR1 and CDR2: SGDLS, YYNGEE. V gave up 2 bases and J gave up 2 bases; unmatched junction bases: 5. The DNA of the CDR3 is TGTGCCAGCAGCGTTGGCCTAGCGGGGGTCACAGATACGCAGTATTTT. Its translation is CASSVGLAGVTDTQYF.

This chain uses TRBV11-2 with TRBJ1-2; possibly TRBD1 for D (6 bases). Trimming removed 5 bases at V and 3 bases at J, with 10 bases between. The germline CDR1 and CDR2 sequences are SGHAT and FQNNGV. This CDR3 comprises 13 residues. CDR3 amino acids: CASSTDSYYGYTF. For the CDR3, the DNA is TGTGCCAGCAGCACGGACAGCTACTATGGCTACACCTTC.

This clone was observed a handful of times. The rearrangement joins TRBV30 to TRBJ1-1, with TRBD1 identical over 8 bases. V lost 5 bases and J lost 1; bases outside the gene matches: 0. Germline lookup yields CDR1 GTSNPN and CDR2 SVGIG (reference sequence). CDR3 length equals 12 residues. CDR3 in amino acids: CAWQGANTEAFF. The CDR3 coding sequence is TGTGCCTGGCAGGGGGCGAACACTGAAGCTTTCTTT.

This rearrangement joins TRBV27 to TRBJ1-6, with D uncertain. The CDR3 runs to 14 residues. Looked up from germline, CDR1 is MNHEY and CDR2 is SMNVEV (reference sequence). V shed 3 bases and J shed 7 bases, with 10 bases lying between them. CDR3 DNA sequence: TGTGCCAGCAGTTTCCGGGGATTCAATTCACCCCTCCACTTT. It encodes CASSFRGFNSPLHF.

The chain links TRBV15 to TRBJ1-5; tentatively, D is TRBD1 (6 bases). Germline CDR1 and CDR2: LNHNV and YYDKDF (reference sequence). Trimming removed 3 bases at V and 10 bases at J, with 10 bases between. The CDR3 loop spans 12 amino acids. Here the CDR3 reads CATSRPGEPQHF. CDR3 DNA sequence: TGTGCCACCAGCAGGCCAGGGGAACCCCAGCATTTT.

The chain combines TRBV14 with TRBJ1-6, with a tentative D call TRBD1 (5 bases). V lost 1 base, J lost 2 bases, and 12 bases lay in between. CDR1 and CDR2 (germline): SGHDN, FVKESK. CDR3 length equals 17 residues. CDR3: CASSQVTGLTYNSPLHF. In nucleotides, the CDR3 is TGTGCCAGCAGCCAAGTTACAGGACTAACCTATAATTCACCCCTCCACTTT.

This rearrangement joins TRBV7-2 to TRBJ2-3; 7 bases fit TRBD1. The germline CDR1 and CDR2 sequences are SGHTA and FQGNSA. This CDR3 spans 13 amino acids. The trim removed 3 bases at V and 3 bases at J, leaving 0 bases unmatched. This CDR3 reads CASSLDRTDTQYF. The CDR3 DNA reads as TGTGCCAGCAGCTTGGACAGGACAGATACGCAGTATTTT.

V is TRBV6-5 and J is TRBJ1-6; 7 bases match TRBD1. CDR1 and CDR2 from the germline V gene are MNHEY and SVGAGI. There are 13 residues in the CDR3. V dropped 9 bases and J dropped 7; count of bases not matched to a gene: 6. The CDR3 nucleotides are TGTGCCAGGTGGGCAGGGGGGAATTCACCCCTCCACTTT. It specifies CARWAGGNSPLHF.

This chain links TRBV5-1 with TRBJ2-3, with 9 bases identical to TRBD1. The J segment lost 6 bases and the V segment lost 0 bases, leaving 2 bases of the junction unmatched. Germline assignment: CDR1 SGHRS and CDR2 YFSETQ. The length of the CDR3 is 14 residues. CDR3 in DNA: TGCGCCAGCAGCTTGGAAGGGACAGGGGATACGCAGTATTTT. It codes for CASSLEGTGDTQYF. The full variable domain, rest sourced from reference TRBV5-1 and TRBJ2-3, is KAGVTQTPRYLIKTRGQQVTLSCSPISGHRSVSWYQQTPGQGLQFLFEYFSETQRNKGNFPGRFSGRQFSNSRSEMNVSTLELGDSALYLCASSLEGTGDTQYFGPGTRLTVL.

V is TRBV7-9 and J is TRBJ2-5, with 7 bases matching TRBD2. The CDR3 spans 15 residues. Unmatched junction bases numbered 5, after V lost 2 bases and J lost 2 bases. CDR1 and CDR2 from the germline V gene are SEHNR and FQNEAQ (reference sequence). For the CDR3, the DNA is TGTGCCAGCAGCTTAATCCGACTAGCTCAAGAGACCCAGTACTTC. This translates into CASSLIRLAQETQYF.

DNA of the CDR3: TGTGCCAGCAGCCTAACAGGGGGGGTTACTGAAGCTTTCTTT. Its protein is CASSLTGGVTEAFF. The chain couples TRBV7-9 to TRBJ1-1; 8 positions agree with TRBD1. The CDR3 runs to 14 residues. The J segment lost 5 bases and the V segment lost 5 bases, leaving 7 bases of the junction unmatched. Germline V gene sequence: CDR1 SEHNR, CDR2 FQNEAQ (reference sequence).

V and J are TRBV6-6 and TRBJ2-3, with TRBD2 matching 8 bases. The CDR3 sequence is 14 residues long. Germline lookup yields CDR1 MNHNY and CDR2 SVGAGI (reference sequence). V lost 4 bases to trimming and J lost 5 bases; unmatched junction nucleotides: 5. The CDR3 sequence: CASSLGTSIDTQYF. The CDR3 DNA sequence: TGTGCCAGCAGTTTAGGGACTAGTATAGATACGCAGTATTTT.

This chain links TRBV7-6 with TRBJ1-1; TRBD1 matches 10 bases. Germline CDR1 and CDR2: SGHVS and FNYEAQ. CDR3 length equals 15 residues. V trimming: 7 bases; J trimming: 5 bases; junction bases outside the gene matches: 10. The CDR3 here is CASTLGGTGDTEAFF. Here the CDR3 DNA reads TGTGCCAGCACCCTGGGAGGGACAGGGGATACTGAAGCTTTCTTT.

This rearrangement joins TRBV5-4 to TRBJ2-3; 9 nucleotides agree with TRBD2. The J segment lost 4 bases and the V segment lost 4 bases, leaving 7 bases of the junction unmatched. Germline V gives CDR1 SGHNT, CDR2 YYREEE (reference sequence). The CDR3 is made up of 15 amino acids. CDR3 nucleotides: TGTGCCAGCAGCACTCCGGGACTAGCTGCAGATACGCAGTATTTT. Translation gives CASSTPGLAADTQYF.